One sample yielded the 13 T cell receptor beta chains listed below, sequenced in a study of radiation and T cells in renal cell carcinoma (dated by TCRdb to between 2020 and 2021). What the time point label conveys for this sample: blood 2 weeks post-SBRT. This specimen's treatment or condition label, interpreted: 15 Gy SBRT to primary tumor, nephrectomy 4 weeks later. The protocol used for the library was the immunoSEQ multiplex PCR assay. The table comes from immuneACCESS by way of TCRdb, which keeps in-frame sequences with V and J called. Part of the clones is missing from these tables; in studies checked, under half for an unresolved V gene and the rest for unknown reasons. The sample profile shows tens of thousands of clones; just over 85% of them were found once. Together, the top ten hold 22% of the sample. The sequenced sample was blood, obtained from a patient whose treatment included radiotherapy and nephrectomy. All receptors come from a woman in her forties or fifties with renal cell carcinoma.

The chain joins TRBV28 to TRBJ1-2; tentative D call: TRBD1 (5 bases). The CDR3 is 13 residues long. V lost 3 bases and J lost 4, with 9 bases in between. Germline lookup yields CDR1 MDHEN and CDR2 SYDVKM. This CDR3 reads CASSFTGAYGYTF. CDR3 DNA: TGTGCCAGCAGTTTTACCGGGGCCTATGGCTACACCTTC.

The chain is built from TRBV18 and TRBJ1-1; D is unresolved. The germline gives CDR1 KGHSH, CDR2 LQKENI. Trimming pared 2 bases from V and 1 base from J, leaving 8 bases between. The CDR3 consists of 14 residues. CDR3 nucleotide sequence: TGTGCCAGCTCACCAAGAGAACCGAACACTGAAGCTTTCTTT. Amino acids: CASSPREPNTEAFF.

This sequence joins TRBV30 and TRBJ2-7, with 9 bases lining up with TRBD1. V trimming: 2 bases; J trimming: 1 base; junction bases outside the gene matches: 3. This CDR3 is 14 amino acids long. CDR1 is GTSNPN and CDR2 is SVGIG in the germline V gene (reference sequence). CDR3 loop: CAWSTDRGSYEQYF. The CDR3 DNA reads TGTGCCTGGAGTACAGACAGGGGGTCCTACGAGCAGTACTTC.

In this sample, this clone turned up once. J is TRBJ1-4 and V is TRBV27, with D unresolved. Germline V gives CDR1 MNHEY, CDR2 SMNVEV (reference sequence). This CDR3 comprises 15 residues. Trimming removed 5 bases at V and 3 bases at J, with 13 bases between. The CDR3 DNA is TGTGCCAGCAGTCCTCGGAATTTGTCTAATGAAAAACTGTTTTTT. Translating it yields CASSPRNLSNEKLFF.

The CDR3 sequence: CASSLAAGEFNEQYF. The CDR3 DNA reads as TGTGCCAGCAGCTTAGCTGCAGGGGAATTTAACGAGCAGTACTTC. J is TRBJ2-7 and V is TRBV7-2; possibly TRBD1 for D (6 bases). Between the trimmed V and J ends, which lost 0 bases and 5 bases, there was a span of 14 bases. The CDR3 totals 15 residues. Germline V lookup: CDR1 SGHTA, CDR2 FQGNSA.

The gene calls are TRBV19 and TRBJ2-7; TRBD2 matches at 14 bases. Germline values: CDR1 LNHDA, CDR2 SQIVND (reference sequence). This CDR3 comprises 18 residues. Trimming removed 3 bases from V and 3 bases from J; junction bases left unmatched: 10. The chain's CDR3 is CASSIASGLAGAGYEQYF. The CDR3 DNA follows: TGTGCCAGTAGTATCGCTTCGGGACTAGCGGGAGCAGGCTACGAGCAGTACTTC.

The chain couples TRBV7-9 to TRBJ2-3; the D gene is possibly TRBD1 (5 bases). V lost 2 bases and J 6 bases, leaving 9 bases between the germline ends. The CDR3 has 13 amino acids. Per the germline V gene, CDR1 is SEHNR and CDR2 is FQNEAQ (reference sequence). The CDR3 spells CASSLYQGDTQYF. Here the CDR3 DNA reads TGTGCCAGCAGCTTATATCAGGGTGATACGCAGTATTTT.

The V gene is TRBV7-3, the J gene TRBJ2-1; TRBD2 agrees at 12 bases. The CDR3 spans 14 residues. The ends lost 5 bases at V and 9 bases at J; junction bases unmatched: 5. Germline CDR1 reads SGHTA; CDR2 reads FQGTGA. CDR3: CASSRLAGAVEQFF. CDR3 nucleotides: TGTGCCAGCAGCAGACTAGCGGGAGCCGTTGAGCAGTTCTTC.

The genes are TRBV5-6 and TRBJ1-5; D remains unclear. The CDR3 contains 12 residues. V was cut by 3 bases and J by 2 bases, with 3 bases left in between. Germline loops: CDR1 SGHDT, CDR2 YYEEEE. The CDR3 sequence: CASSSGNQPQHF. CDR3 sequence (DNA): TGTGCCAGCAGCTCAGGCAATCAGCCCCAGCATTTT.

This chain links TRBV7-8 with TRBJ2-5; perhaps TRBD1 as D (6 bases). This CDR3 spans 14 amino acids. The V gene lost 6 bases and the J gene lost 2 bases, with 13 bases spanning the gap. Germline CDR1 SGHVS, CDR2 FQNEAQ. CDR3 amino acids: CASRERRGQETQYF. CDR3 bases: TGTGCCAGCAGGGAACGCAGGGGACAAGAGACCCAGTACTTC. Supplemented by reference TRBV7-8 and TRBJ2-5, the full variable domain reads GAGVSQSPRYKVAKRGQDVALRCDPISGHVSLFWYQQALGQGPEFLTYFQNEAQLDKSGLPSDRFFAERPEGSVSTLKIQRTQQEDSAVYLCASRERRGQETQYFGPGTRLLVL.

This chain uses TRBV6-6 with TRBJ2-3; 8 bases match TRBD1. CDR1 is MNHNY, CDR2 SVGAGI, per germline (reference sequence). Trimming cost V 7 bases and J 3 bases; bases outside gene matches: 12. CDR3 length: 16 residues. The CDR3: CASTNWRDRTTDTQYF. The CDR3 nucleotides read TGTGCCAGCACGAACTGGAGGGACAGGACAACAGATACGCAGTATTTT.

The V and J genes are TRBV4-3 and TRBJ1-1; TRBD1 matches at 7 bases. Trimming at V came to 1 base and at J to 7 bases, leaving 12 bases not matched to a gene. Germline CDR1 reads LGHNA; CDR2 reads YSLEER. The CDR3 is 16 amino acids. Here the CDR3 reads CASSQVSAGGFGEAFF. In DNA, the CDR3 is TGCGCCAGCAGCCAAGTGTCGGCAGGGGGATTCGGTGAAGCTTTCTTT.

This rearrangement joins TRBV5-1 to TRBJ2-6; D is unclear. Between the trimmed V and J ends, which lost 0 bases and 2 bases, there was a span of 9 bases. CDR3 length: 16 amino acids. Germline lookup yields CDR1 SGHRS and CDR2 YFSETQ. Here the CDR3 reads CASSLGASTGANVLTF. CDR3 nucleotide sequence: TGCGCCAGCAGCTTGGGAGCGTCAACTGGGGCCAACGTCCTGACTTTC.